The 6 T cell receptor beta chains presented below share a single source sample, sequenced in a study of blood T cell repertoires in COVID-19. Generated by immunoSEQ multiplex PCR, the TCRdb table keeps only in-frame clones and is missing some. The table has more than 90,000 clones, approximately 70% seen once; the top ten hold around 23%. The sequencing input was peripheral blood. Every receptor here comes from a woman in her sixties in a cohort sampled during active or convalescent COVID-19.

This chain uses TRBV5-1 with TRBJ2-5; maybe TRBD1 (5 bases). Germline CDR1 is SGHRS and CDR2 is YFSETQ. The CDR3 totals 13 residues. V lost 0 bases and J 5 bases, leaving 8 bases between the germline ends. CDR3 protein: CASSLEGRETQYF. Here the CDR3 DNA reads TGCGCCAGCAGCTTGGAGGGGCGGGAGACCCAGTACTTC. The entire variable domain, with the rest obtained from reference TRBV5-1 and TRBJ2-5, is as follows: KAGVTQTPRYLIKTRGQQVTLSCSPISGHRSVSWYQQTPGQGLQFLFEYFSETQRNKGNFPGRFSGRQFSNSRSEMNVSTLELGDSALYLCASSLEGRETQYFGPGTRLLVL.

The chain couples TRBV18 to TRBJ2-7; 9 bases align to TRBD1. The CDR3 has 15 amino acids. The V gene's germline CDR1 is KGHSH and CDR2 LQKENI. The trim removed 2 bases at V and 1 base at J, leaving 3 bases unmatched. The CDR3 protein is CASSPGQGISYEQYF. The CDR3 DNA is TGTGCCAGCTCACCAGGACAGGGGATTTCCTACGAGCAGTACTTC.

The genes are TRBV30 and TRBJ1-1, with TRBD1 as a possible D gene (5 bases). The CDR3 runs 15 residues. The ends were cut back, 3 bases at V and 1 base at J, with 15 bases in the middle. Germline CDR1 and CDR2: GTSNPN and SVGIG (reference sequence). CDR3 sequence reads: CAWSRAGQANTEAFF. CDR3 DNA sequence: TGTGCCTGGAGCCGGGCTGGACAAGCGAACACTGAAGCTTTCTTT.

The V and J genes are TRBV5-1 and TRBJ2-6; 7 bases fit TRBD1. V shed 4 bases, J shed 2 bases, and the junction held 6 bases outside the gene matches. CDR3 length equals 16 residues. Germline V CDR1 and CDR2: SGHRS, YFSETQ. CDR3 in amino acids: CASSLPDRPGANVLTF. The CDR3 region has the DNA TGCGCCAGCAGCCTACCGGACAGGCCTGGGGCCAACGTCCTGACTTTC.

The chain employs TRBV25-1 and TRBJ1-6; D is undetermined. Germline CDR1 is MGHDK and CDR2 is SYGVNS. Trimming shortened V by 3 bases and J by 9 bases, and 15 bases separated the two germline ends. This CDR3 has 15 residues. The CDR3 protein is CASSEPGFFASPLHF. In nucleotides, the CDR3 is TGTGCCAGCAGTGAGCCAGGATTTTTTGCTTCACCCCTCCACTTT.

The V gene is TRBV18, the J gene TRBJ1-2; 7 nucleotides agree with TRBD1. Losses at the gene ends were 6 bases for V and 1 base for J; bases not matched to a gene: 11. Germline V lookup: CDR1 KGHSH, CDR2 LQKENI. The CDR3 spans 16 residues. CDR3: CASSTYTGESNYGYTF. For the CDR3, the DNA is TGTGCCAGCTCGACTTATACAGGGGAGAGTAACTATGGCTACACCTTC.